This TCR beta chain derives from a study of control samples from healthy donors and cancer patients. Generated by immunoSEQ multiplex PCR, the TCRdb table keeps only in-frame clones and is missing some. The sample lists 150,000 to 200,000 clones; 90% to 95% were seen once. Germline-derived CDR1 and CDR2 are MDHEN and SYDVKM. This CDR3 comprises 12 residues. Trimming took 7 bases from V and 8 from J, leaving 12 bases between them. This clonotype was sampled from a woman aged 25 to 39 in good health. The gene calls are TRBV28 and TRBJ2-1, with D perhaps TRBD2 (7 bases). The sample consisted of blood. Here the CDR3 DNA reads TGTGCCAGCATGGGGAGGGGGGATGAGCAGTTCTTC. Its translation: CASMGRGDEQFF.